The source of this TCR beta chain is a study of blood T cell repertoires in COVID-19. CDR1 SEHNR and CDR2 FQNEAQ come from the germline V gene (reference sequence). V was cut by 1 base and J by 2 bases, with 12 bases left in between. The CDR3 runs to 15 residues. TCRdb keeps only in-frame clones here, not all; method: immunoSEQ multiplex PCR. The data show 150,000 to 200,000 clones, more than 75% seen once. This receptor was identified in a woman aged 70-85 years with COVID-19, enrolled during active disease. The chain recombines TRBV7-9 with TRBJ2-7; D remains ambiguous. Sequencing was performed on peripheral blood. The CDR3 DNA sequence: TGTGCCAGCAGCTTAGTACTCGGCGGAACCTACGAGCAGTACTTC. The encoded protein is CASSLVLGGTYEQYF.